This T cell receptor (beta chain) originates from a study of CD8+CD57+ T cells in acquired aplastic anemia (dated by TCRdb to about 2018). Regarding the study in general: Extracted DNA from sorted CD4+ and CD8+ cells averaged about 3 ug, ranging from roughly 0.19 to 27.4 ug. A CD8+CD57+ expansion meant a frequency higher than the mean frequency seen in healthy subjects.

In the case of this clonotype: What this receptor recognizes is not known. It has no much larger one-base neighbor in the sample; base qualities were not kept.

Paper-wide results and their limitations: No significant difference in CD8+ Simpson's diversity was found between patients and healthy controls (P=0.060). Fewer than 35 CD8+ CDR3 sequences were found to be shared between patients and controls, but these sequences appeared to be highly expressed in patients and within the immunodominant clones of the patients.

The CDR3, from cysteine to phenylalanine, totals 17 residues. Kept here is only the CDR3 DNA, which spans 51 bases and is read in frame from base 1. CDR1 and CDR2 were assigned from the germline V gene (reference sequence) as WNHNN and SYGVQD. V has 2 bases trimmed and J has 0 bases trimmed; junction bases matching no gene number 3. TCR beta VDJ combination and CDR3 sequence profiling used genomic DNA as the template. TCR repertoire sequencing was run on an Illumina HiSeq 2000. As for the original processing: Repertoires were assessed using TRBV/TRBJ rearrangement plots, CDR3 size and DJ length profiles, and Simpson's diversity index. The most abundant DNA sequence in the deep sequencing data was defined as the immunodominant clone. CDR3 amino acid sequences were checked for sharing across subjects and were also compared against the VDJdb database and published repertoires. TCRdb handled the public reads itself, with Q25 trimming in fastp and clone calling in MiXCR, and kept productive beta chains. Rows with a matching CDR3 protein are joined into one entry that keeps the most common DNA and genes. TCRdb, not the authors, supplied the V and J calls. The sample includes some 150,000 distinct CDR3 sequences, with 45% to 55% observed a single time. Approximately 1% of the sample lies in the top ten.

The patients picked for sequencing were ones in whom flow cytometry had shown an expansion of CD8+CD57+ cells. Every patient had a diagnosis of severe acquired aplastic anemia based on International Study of Aplastic Anemia and Agranulocytosis and Camitta criteria. Patients had received no therapy at the time of blood sampling. In this study, sorted CD4+ and CD8+ T cells from the blood of healthy subjects and of severe aplastic anemia patients had their TCR repertoires deep-sequenced. Patients were enrolled under clinicaltrials.gov protocols 00001620, 01623167, 00001397, 00071045, 00081523 and 00961064 in the USA. Ficoll-Paque density gradient centrifugation was used to isolate peripheral blood mononuclear cells. Before DNA extraction, CD4+ and CD8+ T cells were sorted with FACS or magnetic beads.

The V and J genes are TRBV10-1 and TRBJ2-5; 13 bases in between match TRBD2. The receptor was derived from a human donor with aplastic anemia. What was sequenced was sorted CD4+, CD8+, or CD8+CD57+ T cells (not recorded which) from PBMCs. CDR3 loop: CASSEGTSGIYQETQYF. The bases are TGCGCCAGCAGTGAGGGGACTAGCGGGATATACCAAGAGACCCAGTACTTC.